A single sample gave rise to the 31 T cell receptor beta chains below, sequenced in a study of beta chain features in type 1 diabetes. Their antigens remain unidentified. Points from the study as a whole: Type 1 diabetes patients had moderately but significantly shorter TCRB CDR3s in all four CD4+ subsets.

What was sequenced were expressed TCRB transcripts, since all of the isolated RNA had been reverse transcribed. TCRdb's copy holds only in-frame clones and misses some; the assay was immunoSEQ multiplex PCR. This table has over 120,000 clones, more than 10% appearing once. The sequenced sample was central memory CD4+ T cells from blood. These TCRs come from a man between 18 and 29 years old with type 1 diabetes.

A word on this clone: At one boundary the junction diverges from the germline segment, which might be a read error. The CDR3: CSVEGSTGSNEKLFF. The CDR3 bases are TGCAGCGTCGAAGGGTCGACAGGATCTAATGAAAAACTGTTTTTT. The V gene is TRBV29-1, the J gene TRBJ1-4; D is perhaps TRBD1 (6 bases). The germline gives CDR1 SQVTM, CDR2 ANQGSEA. The CDR3 totals 15 residues.

V and J are TRBV11-3 and TRBJ2-3, with TRBD1 matching over 9 bases. J gave up 3 bases and V 3 bases, and 4 bases lay outside the gene matches. In germline, CDR1 is SGHNT, CDR2 YENEEA. The CDR3 totals 15 residues. In DNA form, the CDR3 reads TGTGCCAGCAGCTTTGGACAGGGGAAAACAGATACGCAGTATTTT. Translating gives CASSFGQGKTDTQYF. Full variable domain (outside the CDR3, taken from reference TRBV11-3 and TRBJ2-3): EAGVVQSPRYKIIEKKQPVAFWCNPISGHNTLYWYLQNLGQGPELLIRYENEEAVDDSQLPKDRFSAERLKGVDSTLKIQPAELGDSAVYLCASSFGQGKTDTQYFGPGTRLTVL.

In its sample, this clone was seen a few times. The chain carries TRBV5-1 and TRBJ2-1, with D tentatively TRBD1 (5 bases). The CDR3 consists of 16 residues. Germline CDR1 reads SGHRS; CDR2 reads YFSETQ. The ends were cut back, 0 bases at V and 0 bases at J, with 10 bases in the middle. The CDR3 DNA reads TGCGCCAGCAGCTTGGGTGCAGGGCCCTCCTACAATGAGCAGTTCTTC. Protein sequence: CASSLGAGPSYNEQFF. The full variable domain, in which reference TRBV5-1 and TRBJ2-1 provide the parts outside the CDR3, is KAGVTQTPRYLIKTRGQQVTLSCSPISGHRSVSWYQQTPGQGLQFLFEYFSETQRNKGNFPGRFSGRQFSNSRSEMNVSTLELGDSALYLCASSLGAGPSYNEQFFGPGTRLTVL.

A few counts support this clone. The chain employs TRBV5-1 and TRBJ1-1; D possibly corresponds to TRBD1 (5 bases). V was pared by 1 base and J by 3 bases, with 16 bases between. The CDR3 runs 16 residues. The germline gives CDR1 SGHRS, CDR2 YFSETQ. The CDR3 region is CASSLTGTFGDTEAFF. The CDR3 DNA sequence: TGCGCCAGCAGCTTGACCGGGACCTTCGGGGACACTGAAGCTTTCTTT.

The chain couples TRBV10-3 to TRBJ2-5, with D tentatively TRBD2 (5 bases). The CDR3 length is 12 residues. Per germline, CDR1 ENHRY and CDR2 SYGVKD. V lost 11 bases, J lost 3 bases, and 13 bases lay in between. The chain's CDR3 is CASAGEKETQYF. CDR3 bases: TGTGCCTCCGCCGGGGAAAAAGAGACCCAGTACTTC.

This chain links TRBV18 with TRBJ2-3; D is tentatively TRBD1 or TRBD2 (5 bases each). The V and J ends lost 3 bases and 6 bases respectively, with 19 bases between them. Germline-derived CDR1 and CDR2 are KGHSH and LQKENI. The CDR3 consists of 16 residues. This CDR3 reads CASSPDLASGHDTQYF. The CDR3 DNA follows: TGTGCCAGCTCACCGGATCTGGCGTCGGGGCACGATACGCAGTATTTT. Using reference TRBV18 and TRBJ2-3 for the parts outside the CDR3, the full variable domain is NAGVMQNPRHLVRRRGQEARLRCSPMKGHSHVYWYRQLPEEGLKFMVYLQKENIIDESGMPKERFSAEFPKEGPSILRIQQVVRGDSAAYFCASSPDLASGHDTQYFGPGTRLTVL.

In its sample, this clone was seen a few times. In DNA, the CDR3 is TGTGCCAGCAGAAAGGGACAGCACACTGAAGCTTTCTTT. It encodes CASRKGQHTEAFF. J is TRBJ1-1 and V is TRBV6-5; 7 bases are shared with TRBD1. Germline loops: CDR1 MNHEY, CDR2 SVGAGI. The CDR3 sequence is 13 residues long. The trim removed 6 bases at V and 3 bases at J, leaving 4 bases unmatched.

This clone came up a few times. This chain links TRBV15 with TRBJ2-6, with 12 bases that match TRBD1. Germline V gene lookup returns CDR1 LNHNV and CDR2 YYDKDF (reference sequence). CDR3 length: 18 amino acids. V shed 3 bases and J 2 bases; nucleotides not matched to a gene: 5. CDR3 residues: CATSSEGQGAPGANVLTF. For the CDR3, the DNA is TGTGCCACCAGCAGCGAGGGACAGGGGGCGCCTGGGGCCAACGTCCTGACTTTC.

The chain has TRBV7-8 and TRBJ2-7, with TRBD1 matching 7 bases. V shed 5 bases and J 6 bases; nucleotides not matched to a gene: 13. The CDR3 loop spans 15 amino acids. The germline V gene has CDR1 SGHVS and CDR2 FQNEAQ. CDR3 sequence: CASSPATGSRGEQYF. The CDR3 nucleotides are TGTGCCAGCAGCCCCGCGACAGGGTCGAGAGGCGAGCAGTACTTC.

This clone showed up just a few times. The rearrangement uses TRBV27 and TRBJ1-4, with D possibly matching TRBD1 (5 bases). The CDR3 is made up of 15 amino acids. Per the germline V gene, CDR1 is MNHEY and CDR2 is SMNVEV (reference sequence). Between the trimmed V and J ends, which lost 0 bases and 8 bases, there was a span of 13 bases. Here the CDR3 reads CASSLSGALGEKLFF. The CDR3 DNA reads TGTGCCAGCAGTTTATCAGGGGCGTTGGGGGAAAAACTGTTTTTT.

This clone was seen a handful of times. A read error may be the cause here, since a much bigger clone is one base away. The sample has other DNA sequences that encode this CDR3 too. The chain uses TRBV7-9 and TRBJ2-3; D may correspond to TRBD1 or TRBD2 (7 bases each). Germline V lookup: CDR1 SEHNR, CDR2 FQNEAQ (reference sequence). This CDR3 spans 17 amino acids. The germline V and J ends were trimmed by 5 bases and 6 bases, with 24 bases remaining between them. CDR3 sequence reads: CASSRRRQGGLEDTQYF. The CDR3 region has the DNA TGTGCCAGCAGCCGAAGGCGGCAGGGGGGGCTTGAGGATACGCAGTATTTT. Filled out from reference TRBV7-9 and TRBJ2-3, the complete variable domain reads DTGVSQNPRHKITKRGQNVTFRCDPISEHNRLYWYRQTLGQGPEFLTYFQNEAQLEKSRLLSDRFSAERPKGSFSTLEIQRTEQGDSAMYLCASSRRRQGGLEDTQYFGPGTRLTVL.

The sample holds a few counts of this clone. This chain connects TRBV7-8 to TRBJ2-1, with D possibly TRBD1 on 5 matching bases. Germline assignment: CDR1 SGHVS and CDR2 FQNEAQ. The V and J ends lost 1 base and 6 bases respectively, with 13 bases between them. The CDR3 is 15 amino acids. CDR3 sequence reads: CASSLEGAPFNEQFF. CDR3 nucleotide sequence: TGTGCCAGCAGCTTAGAAGGGGCCCCTTTCAATGAGCAGTTCTTC.

V usage is TRBV18 and J usage is TRBJ1-2; the D is unclear. Germline V gene sequence: CDR1 KGHSH, CDR2 LQKENI. The CDR3 is made up of 14 amino acids. Trimming took off 5 bases at V and 0 bases at J, with 10 bases between the two ends. For the CDR3, the DNA is TGTGCCAGCTCAAATACACCGTCTAACTATGGCTACACCTTC. Translated: CASSNTPSNYGYTF.

At least ten counts were recorded for this clone. This chain connects TRBV10-3 to TRBJ1-5, with D maybe TRBD1 (5 bases). The CDR3 extends over 15 amino acids. The germline V gene encodes CDR1 ENHRY and CDR2 SYGVKD. The V and J ends lost 10 bases and 6 bases respectively, with 22 bases between them. The CDR3 coding sequence is TGTGCCAGCGGCCCAGGGACGGACGCAAGTCAGCCCCAGCATTTT. Encoded protein: CASGPGTDASQPQHF.

CDR3 sequence: CASSQDTTSSPLHF. CDR3 nucleotide sequence: TGTGCCAGCAGCCAGGACACCACGAGTTCACCCCTCCACTTT. The V gene is TRBV7-9, the J gene TRBJ1-6, with D tentatively TRBD1 (5 bases). The germline V gene encodes CDR1 SEHNR and CDR2 FQNEAQ (reference sequence). The CDR3 has 14 residues. Trimming pared 5 bases from V and 9 bases from J, leaving 14 bases between.

The J gene is TRBJ1-2, the V gene TRBV29-1; tentative D call: TRBD1 (5 bases). CDR1 is SQVTM, CDR2 ANQGSEA, per germline. This CDR3 has 14 amino acids. V lost 3 bases, J lost 0 bases, and 11 bases lay in between. The CDR3 sequence is CSVDWDPTNYGYTF. CDR3 coding DNA: TGCAGCGTTGACTGGGACCCAACTAACTATGGCTACACCTTC.

The rearrangement joins TRBV13 to TRBJ2-3; possibly TRBD1 for D (6 bases). Trimming took off 4 bases at V and 2 bases at J, with 22 bases between the two ends. Per the germline V gene, CDR1 is PRHDT and CDR2 is FYEKMQ (reference sequence). The CDR3 totals 18 residues. In DNA, the CDR3 is TGTGCCAGCAGCTCAGACCAAAAAGGTCGACAGGTCACAGATACGCAGTATTTT. It is translated as CASSSDQKGRQVTDTQYF.

V and J are TRBV11-2 and TRBJ2-1; 9 positions agree with TRBD2. The germline gives CDR1 SGHAT, CDR2 FQNNGV. The CDR3 is made up of 17 amino acids. Losses at the gene ends were 0 bases for V and 4 bases for J; bases not matched to a gene: 7. CDR3: CASSLELGLAGYNEQFF. DNA for the CDR3: TGTGCCAGCAGCTTAGAGTTAGGGCTAGCGGGGTACAATGAGCAGTTCTTC.

V usage is TRBV2 and J usage is TRBJ1-4; D gene unclear. V was pared by 3 bases and J by 8 bases, with 10 bases between. Germline V gene data show CDR1 as SNHLY and CDR2 as FYNNEI. The CDR3 length is 13 residues. The CDR3 nucleotides read TGTGCCAGCAGTGAGAGTCAATGGGAAAAACTGTTTTTT. Translated, it gives CASSESQWEKLFF.

The rearrangement joins TRBV7-2 to TRBJ1-2, with 7 bases identical to TRBD1. CDR3 length: 13 residues. Germline values: CDR1 SGHTA, CDR2 FQGNSA. Trimming cost V 5 bases and J 2 bases; bases outside gene matches: 2. CDR3 nucleotide sequence: TGTGCCAGCAGCGAGACAGGGAACTATGGCTACACCTTC. Protein product: CASSETGNYGYTF. Full variable domain (rest looked up from reference TRBV7-2 and TRBJ1-2): GAGVSQSPSNKVTEKGKDVELRCDPISGHTALYWYRQSLGQGLEFLIYFQGNSAPDKSGLPSDRFSAERTGGSVSTLTIQRTQQEDSAVYLCASSETGNYGYTFGSGTRLTVV.

The table lists this clone with many counts. The same CDR3 arises from other DNA sequences in this sample as well. This chain connects TRBV13 to TRBJ2-3; D perhaps matches TRBD2 (5 bases). The CDR3 runs 15 residues. Trimming took 3 bases from V and 3 from J, leaving 13 bases between them. CDR1 and CDR2 (germline): PRHDT, FYEKMQ (reference sequence). CDR3 amino acids: CASSLRLAGTDTQYF. CDR3 bases: TGTGCCAGCAGCTTGCGGCTAGCTGGGACAGATACGCAGTATTTT. The variable domain in full, completed from reference TRBV13 and TRBJ2-3, reads AAGVIQSPRHLIKEKRETATLKCYPIPRHDTVYWYQQGPGQDPQFLISFYEKMQSDKGSIPDRFSAQQFSDYHSELNMSSLELGDSALYFCASSLRLAGTDTQYFGPGTRLTVL.

V usage is TRBV7-6 and J usage is TRBJ1-3; D unresolved. The CDR3 totals 13 residues. Per germline, CDR1 SGHVS and CDR2 FNYEAQ. V was cut by 3 bases and J by 4 bases, with 7 bases left in between. CDR3 nucleotides: TGTGCCAGCAGCTTCGGGTCAGGAAACACCATATATTTT. Translation gives CASSFGSGNTIYF.

The chain joins TRBV30 to TRBJ1-1; 7 bases line up with TRBD1. J lost 4 bases, V lost 4 bases, and 9 bases had no gene match. The germline V gene encodes CDR1 GTSNPN and CDR2 SVGIG (reference sequence). The CDR3 extends over 14 amino acids. The chain's CDR3 is CAWKRDSGSTEAFF. The CDR3 DNA sequence: TGTGCCTGGAAAAGGGACAGCGGCTCCACTGAAGCTTTCTTT.

This chain connects TRBV5-6 to TRBJ2-4; 7 bases align to TRBD1. The CDR3 totals 13 residues. Germline V CDR1 and CDR2: SGHDT, YYEEEE. Trimming at V came to 4 bases and at J to 5 bases, leaving 3 bases not matched to a gene. CDR3 residues: CASSGDSQNIQYF. DNA of the CDR3: TGTGCCAGCAGCGGGGACAGTCAAAACATTCAGTACTTC. Together with reference TRBV5-6 and TRBJ2-4, the CDR3 gives the full variable domain: DAGVTQSPTHLIKTRGQQVTLRCSPKSGHDTVSWYQQALGQGPQFIFQYYEEEERQRGNFPDRFSGHQFPNYSSELNVNALLLGDSALYLCASSGDSQNIQYFGAGTRLSVL.

The chain links TRBV7-9 to TRBJ2-1; D is unresolved. Germline lookup yields CDR1 SEHNR and CDR2 FQNEAQ (reference sequence). V was cut by 4 bases and J by 9 bases, with 7 bases left in between. CDR3 length: 11 amino acids. The CDR3 DNA follows: TGTGCCAGCAGCTCCGGCATTGAGCAGTTCTTC. Its translation is CASSSGIEQFF.

This clone was recorded a few times. The gene calls are TRBV7-9 and TRBJ1-1; weak D call: TRBD1 (6 bases). Trimming cost V 2 bases and J 0 bases, with 13 bases left between them. Germline V CDR1 and CDR2: SEHNR, FQNEAQ (reference sequence). CDR3 length equals 16 residues. In nucleotides, the CDR3 is TGTGCCAGCAGCTTATCAGGGGCGAACATGAACACTGAAGCTTTCTTT. Translated, it gives CASSLSGANMNTEAFF.

The chain has TRBV29-1 and TRBJ2-7; D gene unclear. Germline V gene sequence: CDR1 SQVTM, CDR2 ANQGSEA. Trimming pared 0 bases from V and 4 bases from J, leaving 16 bases between. The CDR3 is 15 amino acids. CDR3 loop: CSVEEASSGSYEQYF. In DNA form, the CDR3 reads TGCAGCGTTGAAGAGGCATCCTCCGGGTCTTACGAGCAGTACTTC.

This clone was seen repeatedly, ten times or more. The DNA of the CDR3 is TGTGCCAGCAGTTACGGACAGGATCAGCCCCAGCATTTT. Amino acid sequence: CASSYGQDQPQHF. The gene calls are TRBV6-6 and TRBJ1-5; 7 nucleotides align to TRBD1. The V and J ends lost 2 bases and 5 bases, in that order; junction bases with no gene match: 0. CDR3 length: 13 amino acids. Per germline, CDR1 MNHNY and CDR2 SVGAGI (reference sequence).

The chain joins TRBV15 to TRBJ2-2; weak D call: TRBD1 (5 bases). The CDR3 sequence is 15 residues long. CDR1 and CDR2 (germline): LNHNV, YYDKDF (reference sequence). The V gene lost 6 bases and the J gene lost 5 bases, with 16 bases spanning the gap. CDR3 in amino acids: CATSRGPIATGELFF. CDR3 DNA: TGTGCCACCAGTAGGGGCCCCATCGCGACCGGGGAGCTGTTTTTT.

The gene calls are TRBV18 and TRBJ1-5; 7 nucleotides align to TRBD1. The CDR3 length is 14 residues. The junction had 3 bases not matched to a gene; V was cut back by 2 bases and J by 5 bases. Germline V gives CDR1 KGHSH, CDR2 LQKENI. The CDR3 bases are TGTGCCAGCTCACCATCGCAGGGGGATCAGCCCCAGCATTTT. Its translation: CASSPSQGDQPQHF. Combining the CDR3 with reference TRBV18 and TRBJ1-5 gives the whole variable domain NAGVMQNPRHLVRRRGQEARLRCSPMKGHSHVYWYRQLPEEGLKFMVYLQKENIIDESGMPKERFSAEFPKEGPSILRIQQVVRGDSAAYFCASSPSQGDQPQHFGDGTRLSIL.

The rearrangement links TRBV11-3 to TRBJ1-6; D unclear. Germline V gene lookup returns CDR1 SGHNT and CDR2 YENEEA. V was clipped by 3 bases and J by 10 bases, with 7 bases between them. The CDR3 length is 12 residues. CDR3 sequence: CASSLRDSPLHF. The CDR3 DNA is TGTGCCAGCAGCTTGAGAGACTCACCCCTCCACTTT.